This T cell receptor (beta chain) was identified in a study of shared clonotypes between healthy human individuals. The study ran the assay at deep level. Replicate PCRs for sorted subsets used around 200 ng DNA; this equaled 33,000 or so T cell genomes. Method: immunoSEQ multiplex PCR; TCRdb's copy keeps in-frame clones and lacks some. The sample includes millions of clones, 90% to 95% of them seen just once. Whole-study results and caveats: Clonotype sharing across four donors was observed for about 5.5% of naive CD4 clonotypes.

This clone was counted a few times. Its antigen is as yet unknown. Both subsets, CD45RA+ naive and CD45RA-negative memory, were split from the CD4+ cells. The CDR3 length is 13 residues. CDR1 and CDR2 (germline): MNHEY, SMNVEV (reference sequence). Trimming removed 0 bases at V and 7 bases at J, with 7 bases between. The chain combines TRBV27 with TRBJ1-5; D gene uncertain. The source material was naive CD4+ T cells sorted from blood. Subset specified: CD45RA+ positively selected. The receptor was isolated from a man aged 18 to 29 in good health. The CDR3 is CASSLSGSQPQHF. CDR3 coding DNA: TGTGCCAGCAGTTTATCGGGGTCCCAGCCCCAGCATTTT.